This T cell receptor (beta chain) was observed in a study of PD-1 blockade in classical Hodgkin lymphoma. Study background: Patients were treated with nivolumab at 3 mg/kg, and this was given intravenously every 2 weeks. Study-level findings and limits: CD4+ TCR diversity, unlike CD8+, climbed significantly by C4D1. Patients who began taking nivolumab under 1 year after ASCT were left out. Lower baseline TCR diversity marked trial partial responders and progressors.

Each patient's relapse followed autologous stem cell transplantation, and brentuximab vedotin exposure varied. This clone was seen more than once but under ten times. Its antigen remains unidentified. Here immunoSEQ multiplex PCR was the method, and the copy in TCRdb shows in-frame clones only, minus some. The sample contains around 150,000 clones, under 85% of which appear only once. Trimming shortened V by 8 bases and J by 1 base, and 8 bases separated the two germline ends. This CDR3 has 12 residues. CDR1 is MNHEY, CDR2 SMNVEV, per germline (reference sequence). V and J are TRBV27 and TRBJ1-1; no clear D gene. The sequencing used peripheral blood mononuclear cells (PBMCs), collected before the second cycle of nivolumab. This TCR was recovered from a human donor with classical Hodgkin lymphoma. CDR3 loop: CASANRNTEAFF. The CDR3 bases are TGTGCCAGCGCAAACAGGAACACTGAAGCTTTCTTT.